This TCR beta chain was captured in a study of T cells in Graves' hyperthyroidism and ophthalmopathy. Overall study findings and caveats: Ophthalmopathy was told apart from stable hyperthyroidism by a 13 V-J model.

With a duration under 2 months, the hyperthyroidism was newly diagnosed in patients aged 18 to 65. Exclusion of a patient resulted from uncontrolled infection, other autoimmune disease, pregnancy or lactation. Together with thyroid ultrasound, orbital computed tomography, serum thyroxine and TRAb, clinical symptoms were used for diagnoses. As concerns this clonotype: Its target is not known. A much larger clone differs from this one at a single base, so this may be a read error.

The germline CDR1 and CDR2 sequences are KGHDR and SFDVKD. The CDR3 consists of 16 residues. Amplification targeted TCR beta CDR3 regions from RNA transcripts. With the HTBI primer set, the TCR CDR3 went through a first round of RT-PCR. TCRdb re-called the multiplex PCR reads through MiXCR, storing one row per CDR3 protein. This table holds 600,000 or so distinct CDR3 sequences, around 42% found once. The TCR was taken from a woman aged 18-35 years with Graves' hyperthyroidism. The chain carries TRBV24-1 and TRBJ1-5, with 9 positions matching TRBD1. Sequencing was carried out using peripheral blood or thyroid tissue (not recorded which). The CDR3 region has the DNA TGTGCCGCCAGTGACCCGACAGGGGGGAGCAATCAGCCCCAGCATTTT. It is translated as CAASDPTGGSNQPQHF.